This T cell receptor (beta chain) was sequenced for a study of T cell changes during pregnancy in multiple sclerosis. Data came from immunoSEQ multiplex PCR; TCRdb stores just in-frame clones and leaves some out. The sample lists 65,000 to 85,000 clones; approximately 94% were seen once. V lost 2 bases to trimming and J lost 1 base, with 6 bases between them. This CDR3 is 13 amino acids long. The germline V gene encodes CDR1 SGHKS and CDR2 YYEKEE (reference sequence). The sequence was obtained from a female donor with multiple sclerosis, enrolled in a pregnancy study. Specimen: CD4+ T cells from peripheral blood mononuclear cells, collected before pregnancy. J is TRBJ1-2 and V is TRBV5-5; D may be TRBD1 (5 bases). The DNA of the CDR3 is TGTGCCAGCAGCTTACAGGTTAACTATGGCTACACCTTC. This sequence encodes CASSLQVNYGYTF.